This is a list of T cell receptor beta chains from one sample in a study of CD8 T cells in Susac syndrome. TCRdb ran MiXCR on the immunoSEQ multiplex PCR reads and lists one entry per CDR3 protein. The sample holds 120,000 to 150,000 distinct CDR3 sequences, 95% seen once. The specimen was CD4+ T cells from PBMCs. The receptors here all came from a human donor with multiple sclerosis. Each CDR3 is given with its conserved first and last residue. A D gene is named only where the DNA matches it firmly. Part of the rows lack a size; the others show once, few, many or a class for expanded clones.

TGCGCCAGCCGGCCACAGCGTGGAGCTTTCTTT | CASRPQRGAFF | TRBJ1-1 | NA | NA | TRBV4-3
TGTGCCAGCAGTTCCGGGACTAGCGGGGGACGGACCCAGTACTTC | CASSSGTSGGRTQYF | TRBJ2-5 | NA | TRBD2 | TRBV28
TGTGCCAGCTCACCCGCTCCGGATTCCTACGAGCAGTACTTC | CASSPAPDSYEQYF | TRBJ2-7 | NA | NA | TRBV18
TGCAGTGCAACAGCCGGGACACGCTCCTACAATGAGCAGTTCTTC | CSATAGTRSYNEQFF | TRBJ2-1 | NA | NA | TRBV20-1
TGTGCCAGCAGGGACCAGGGGGCTATGGACGAGCAGTACTTC | CASRDQGAMDEQYF | TRBJ2-7 | NA | TRBD1 | TRBV28
TGTGCCAGCAGCGTAAGTCCCGGGACAGGGGGTAGCTACACCTTC | CASSVSPGTGGSYTF | TRBJ1-2 | NA | TRBD1 | TRBV9
TGTGCCACCAGCAGAGTTGGCGGGGCCCTTACGCAGTATTTT | CATSRVGGALTQYF | TRBJ2-3 | NA | NA | TRBV15
TGTGCCGGGGGTGGGTCAGGTAAAGAGACCCAGTACTTC | CAGGGSGKETQYF | TRBJ2-5 | NA | NA | TRBV30
TGTGCCAGCACACCGCAGGGAGGCTCGGGGAATGAGCAGTTCTTC | CASTPQGGSGNEQFF | TRBJ2-1 | NA | NA | TRBV28
TGTGCCACCAGTGATTCGACAGAGATGAACACTGAAGCTTTCTTT | CATSDSTEMNTEAFF | TRBJ1-1 | NA | NA | TRBV24-1
TGCAGCGTTTTCCTAGGGGGAGATACGCAGTATTTT | CSVFLGGDTQYF | TRBJ2-3 | NA | NA | TRBV29-1
TGTGCCAGCAGATCTATGCCGAGCGAGCAGTACTTC | CASRSMPSEQYF | TRBJ2-7 | NA | NA | TRBV28
TGTGCCAGCAGCTTAGGGACAGGCTTAAATCAAGAGACCCAGTACTTC | CASSLGTGLNQETQYF | TRBJ2-5 | NA | TRBD1 | TRBV7-6
TGTGCCAGCAGCCCTCCGGGACAGGGGGGAAGGGAGCTGTTTTTT | CASSPPGQGGRELFF | TRBJ2-2 | NA | TRBD1 | TRBV9
TGTGCCAGCAGCGACAGCCCCGTAATGGGGACTGAGCAGTTCTTC | CASSDSPVMGTEQFF | TRBJ2-1 | once | NA | TRBV9
TGCAGTGCTAGAGAGCCCAAGGGACTAGCATTAGAGACCCAGTACTTC | CSAREPKGLALETQYF | TRBJ2-5 | NA | TRBD2 | TRBV20-1
TGTGCCAGCAGCGTAGTCCCCGGACTAGCGGGAGGCAATGAGCAGTTCTTC | CASSVVPGLAGGNEQFF | TRBJ2-1 | NA | TRBD2 | TRBV9
TGTGCCAGCAGCCAAGATTGGAGCAGGGCAAATGAGCAGTTCTTC | CASSQDWSRANEQFF | TRBJ2-1 | NA | NA | TRBV4-2
TGTGCCAGCAGCTTAACTCCCCGCAATCAGCCCCAGCATTTT | CASSLTPRNQPQHF | TRBJ1-5 | NA | NA | TRBV7-4
TGCGCCAGCAGCTTGGGACTAGCTAGGGAGACCCAGTACTTC | CASSLGLARETQYF | TRBJ2-5 | NA | TRBD2 | TRBV5-1
TGTGCCAGCAGGGGGTGGGCCGGGGAGCTGTTTTTT | CASRGWAGELFF | TRBJ2-2 | NA | NA | TRBV27
TGCAGCGTTGTCGAGGGTACTAGCACAGATACGCAGTATTTT | CSVVEGTSTDTQYF | TRBJ2-3 | once | NA | TRBV29-1
TGTGCCAGCAGTTTAAGACCCGACCTAGCGGGAGGTTTCGATGAGCAGTTCTTC | CASSLRPDLAGGFDEQFF | TRBJ2-1 | NA | TRBD2 | TRBV28
TGCAGCGCTATAATTGTTCTGTCGGGGGCCACTGAAGCTTTCTTT | CSAIIVLSGATEAFF | TRBJ1-1 | NA | NA | TRBV29-1
TGTGCCAGCAAACATAGCCCGGCTGCCTACGAGCAGTACTTC | CASKHSPAAYEQYF | TRBJ2-7 | NA | NA | TRBV28
TGCAGTGCCTCCTACGGACTAGCGTCTTTAGAGACCCAGTACTTC | CSASYGLASLETQYF | TRBJ2-5 | NA | TRBD2 | TRBV20-1
TGCGCCAGCAGCCGGACCCGGGACACTAATTCACCCCTCCACTTT | CASSRTRDTNSPLHF | TRBJ1-6 | NA | NA | TRBV4-1
TGTGCCAGCAGGGGAGGGACTGAAGCTTTCTTT | CASRGGTEAFF | TRBJ1-1 | NA | NA | TRBV2
TGTGCCAGCAGCGTAGTGGGGGACTATGGCTACACCTTC | CASSVVGDYGYTF | TRBJ1-2 | NA | NA | TRBV9
TGCGCCAGCAGCTTGGCTAGCGGGGGGCACAATGAGCAGTTCTTC | CASSLASGGHNEQFF | TRBJ2-1 | NA | TRBD2 | TRBV5-1
TGTGCCAGCAGCGTCTCCAGCACAGATACGCAGTATTTT | CASSVSSTDTQYF | TRBJ2-3 | NA | NA | TRBV9
TGTGCCAGCAGTTTGGGGACGAGGAACACTGAAGCTTTCTTT | CASSLGTRNTEAFF | TRBJ1-1 | NA | NA | TRBV12-3/TRBV12-4
TGCAGTGCCCCCACCGGGACAGGGGGCGTTAGGGACATTCAGTACTTC | CSAPTGTGGVRDIQYF | TRBJ2-4 | NA | TRBD1 | TRBV20-1
TGCAGCGTGGGCACTGGGGAGCAGTACTTC | CSVGTGEQYF | TRBJ2-7 | NA | NA | TRBV29-1
TGTGCCAGCAGCACCGGGACAGGCTCTGGAAACACCATATATTTT | CASSTGTGSGNTIYF | TRBJ1-3 | NA | TRBD1 | TRBV7-6
TGCAGCGTTGCCTTCGTTGAGGATACGCAGTATTTT | CSVAFVEDTQYF | TRBJ2-3 | NA | NA | TRBV29-1
TGTGCCAGCAGTTACGTCTCGGACAGGGCTGGAGCTTTCTTT | CASSYVSDRAGAFF | TRBJ1-1 | NA | TRBD1 | TRBV6-6
TGTGCCAGCAGCTTAGGGCCCAGCGGGGGTCTAGAGACCCAGTACTTC | CASSLGPSGGLETQYF | TRBJ2-5 | NA | TRBD2 | TRBV7-6
TGTGCCACCAGTGACCCGACTAGCGGAAGCTCCTACAATGAGCAGTTCTTC | CATSDPTSGSSYNEQFF | TRBJ2-1 | NA | TRBD2 | TRBV24-1
TGTGCCACCAGTGATCCCCGGGGCTCCTTGACTAGCACAGATACGCAGTATTTT | CATSDPRGSLTSTDTQYF | TRBJ2-3 | NA | NA | TRBV24-1
TGTGCCAGCAGCCCCCTCGGAGTGCCCTATGGCTACACCTTC | CASSPLGVPYGYTF | TRBJ1-2 | NA | NA | TRBV28
TGTGCCAGCAGCCTGGGGACTAGCGGATTACTACGACAAGAGACCCAGTACTTC | CASSLGTSGLLRQETQYF | TRBJ2-5 | NA | TRBD2 | TRBV3-1
TGCAGTGCTGGGTTTGGTGTGAACACTGAAGCTTTCTTT | CSAGFGVNTEAFF | TRBJ1-1 | NA | NA | TRBV20-1
TGTGCCAGCAGTGGGGAACTAGCCAAAAACATTCAGTACTTC | CASSGELAKNIQYF | TRBJ2-4 | NA | NA | TRBV2
TGTGCCAGCAGCTCGCAAGCGGCGTCAACGACTGAAGCTTTCTTT | CASSSQAASTTEAFF | TRBJ1-1 | NA | NA | TRBV7-9
TGTGCCAGCAGCCCCAGGTTCGGGTCGGGAGAGACCCAGTACTTC | CASSPRFGSGETQYF | TRBJ2-5 | NA | NA | TRBV7-8
TGCGCCAGCATTTTAGGGCAGGCGGGAAGCGAGACCCAGTACTTC | CASILGQAGSETQYF | TRBJ2-5 | NA | NA | TRBV5-1
TGTGCCAGCAGCGACAAAAACATTCAGTACTTC | CASSDKNIQYF | TRBJ2-4 | NA | NA | TRBV9
TGCACCAGCAGCCAAGATCTGCTAGCGGGGGTGGGCAATGAGCAGTTCTTC | CTSSQDLLAGVGNEQFF | TRBJ2-1 | NA | NA | TRBV1
TGTGCCAGCAGCACCGATGCCAGCGCCTACAATGAGCAGTTCTTC | CASSTDASAYNEQFF | TRBJ2-1 | NA | NA | TRBV7-3
TGCAGTGCCTGGGGATACAATGAGCAGTTCTTC | CSAWGYNEQFF | TRBJ2-1 | NA | NA | TRBV20-1
TGTGCCAGCAGTGAATCGCGGGGGACACACAATGAGCAGTTCTTC | CASSESRGTHNEQFF | TRBJ2-1 | NA | NA | TRBV2
TGTAGTGCTTTCCCCCCGTTGGGGTACCCGAACACCGGGGAGCTGTTTTTT | CSAFPPLGYPNTGELFF | TRBJ2-2 | few | NA | TRBV20-1
TGTGCCAGTAGTTTGTACGGTCCCCTCGAAGGCACTGAAGCTTTCTTT | CASSLYGPLEGTEAFF | TRBJ1-1 | NA | NA | TRBV19
TGTGCCAGCAGCCATTGGGCAAGTCTGGGAGATACGCAGTATTTT | CASSHWASLGDTQYF | TRBJ2-3 | NA | NA | TRBV14
TGTGCCAGCAGCTTAACAGGGTTAGAGACCCAGTACTTC | CASSLTGLETQYF | TRBJ2-5 | NA | NA | TRBV7-9
TGCAGTGCTAGGGCGGGGGCCAAAAACATTCAGTACTTC | CSARAGAKNIQYF | TRBJ2-4 | NA | NA | TRBV20-1
TGTGCCAGCAGTGTACGCGGTCAAAACATTCAGTACTTC | CASSVRGQNIQYF | TRBJ2-4 | NA | NA | TRBV6-2/TRBV6-3